This entry is about one T cell receptor beta chain. Its target is unknown. The entry originates in a study of persistence of HIV-infected CD4 T cells. The stimulus was an HIV-1 Gag 15-mer peptide pool, roughly 1 ug/peptide/mL. CD40L-negative CD69-negative CD45RO-high memory CD4+ T cells were sorted as populations depleted of antigen-responding cells. The immunoSEQ assay was version 4, run in survey mode. Assay: immunoSEQ multiplex PCR; the TCRdb copy retains only in-frame clones and omits some. The sample includes more than 30,000 clones, 75% to 90% of them seen just once. Per germline, CDR1 ENHRY and CDR2 SYGVKD. V lost 4 bases to trimming and J lost 3 bases; unmatched junction nucleotides: 7. The CDR3 is made up of 16 amino acids.

The chain joins TRBV10-3 to TRBJ2-3, with TRBD2 matching over 10 bases. This TCR was recovered from an adult with HIV. The donor label of this sample is uncertain. The source was cultured CD4+ T cells from PBMCs, collected from a patient who received antiretroviral therapy. CDR3 DNA: TGTGCCATCAGTGCGGGTAGCGGGGGGTTGACAGATACGCAGTATTTT. This sequence encodes CAISAGSGGLTDTQYF.